The clone carrying this TCR beta chain showed up many times. What it binds is not known. These data belong to a study of beta chain features in type 1 diabetes. The CDR3 is 15 amino acids. Trimming took 6 bases from V and 5 from J; bases not matched to a gene: 13. Germline V gene data show CDR1 as LNHDA and CDR2 as SQIVND (reference sequence). Averaging about 116 mL, one heparinised blood draw came from each individual donor. The sequenced template was cDNA made from the entire isolated RNA. Produced via immunoSEQ multiplex PCR; TCRdb's table is partial and in-frame only. Among 200,000 to 250,000 clones listed, about a tenth were seen once. Study results and limitations: In type 1 diabetes patients, VDJ junctions had fewer insertions; deletions at these junctions were more frequent. The similarity of naive, central memory and Treg TCRB repertoires appeared greater among patients than among healthy donors.

The J gene is TRBJ2-7, the V gene TRBV19, with TRBD2 matching over 7 bases. The sample comprised central memory CD4+ T cells from blood. This receptor was obtained from a man aged 18 to 35 in good health. The CDR3 bases are TGTGCCAGTAGACCTCGGACTAGTAATAACGACGAGCAGTACTTC. Amino acids: CASRPRTSNNDEQYF.